This TCR beta chain comes out of a study of radiotherapy plus CTLA-4 blockade in lung cancer. Study summary: Objective responses were observed in 15% to 20% of patients, and disease control was achieved by approximately 32%.

Participants had chemo-refractory metastatic non-small-cell lung cancer and were treated with focal radiation plus ipilimumab CTLA-4 blockade. Comments on this clone: Its antigen is still unknown. At one end, the junction sequence differs from germline, possibly due to a read error.

Study-level findings and limits: Tumor-derived TCR clones expanded in blood after radiotherapy plus ipilimumab. Reportedly, early blood T cell clone dynamics best predicted response, with interferon-beta.

Sequencing used immunoSEQ multiplex PCR; TCRdb keeps in-frame clones, though not all of them. Among more than 90,000 clones listed, around 84% were seen once. The clonotype originates from a human donor with non-small cell lung cancer that progressed on radiotherapy plus ipilimumab. Some clones in this sample may be carry-over from other donors' samples. Sequencing was performed on peripheral blood, taken from a patient treated with radiotherapy plus ipilimumab.

CDR3 region: CASSLGTDSGNTIYF. CDR3 DNA: TGTGCTAGCAGCTTAGGGACGGACTCTGGAAACACCATATATTTT. The gene calls are TRBV7-7 and TRBJ1-3; perhaps TRBD1 as D (5 bases). In germline, CDR1 is SSHAT, CDR2 FNYEAQ (reference sequence). The CDR3 has 15 amino acids.